This T cell receptor (beta chain) was documented in a study of neoadjuvant nivolumab and ipilimumab in lung cancer. Study results and caveats: Only two of four nivolumab-treated tumors gained richness and clonality by surgery.

Sequencing used immunoSEQ multiplex PCR; TCRdb keeps in-frame clones, though not all of them. The sample holds thousands of clones, roughly 91% seen once. In its sample, this clone was seen a few times. Its antigen is currently unknown. Sequenced material: blood, taken after neoadjuvant nivolumab, alone or with ipilimumab, at or shortly before surgery. The origin of this receptor is an adult with non-small cell lung cancer. Some clones in this sample may be carry-over from other donors' samples.

The CDR3, as DNA: TGCAGCGTTGGACTAGCGGCTCATAAGTACTTC. The encoded protein is CSVGLAAHKYF. The chain recombines TRBV29-1 with TRBJ2-7; 9 bases fit TRBD2. There are 11 residues in the CDR3. V shed 4 bases, J shed 11 bases, and the junction held 6 bases outside the gene matches. From germline, CDR1 is SQVTM and CDR2 ANQGSEA.